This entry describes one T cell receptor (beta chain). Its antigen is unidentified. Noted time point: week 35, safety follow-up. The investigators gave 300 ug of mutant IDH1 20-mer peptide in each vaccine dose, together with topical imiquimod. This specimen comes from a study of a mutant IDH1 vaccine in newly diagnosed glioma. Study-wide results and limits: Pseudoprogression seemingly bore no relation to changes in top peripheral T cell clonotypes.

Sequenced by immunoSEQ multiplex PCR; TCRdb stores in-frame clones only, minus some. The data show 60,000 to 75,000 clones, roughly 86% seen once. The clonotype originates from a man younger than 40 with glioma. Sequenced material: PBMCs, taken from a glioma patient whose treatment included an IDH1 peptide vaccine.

The CDR3 is CASSTPGGRDNQPQHF. In DNA, the CDR3 is TGTGCCAGCAGTACTCCCGGCGGGAGAGACAATCAGCCCCAGCATTTT. The J gene is TRBJ1-5, the V gene TRBV6-6; D ambiguous. V lost 5 bases to trimming and J lost 3 bases, with 17 bases between them. This CDR3 is built from 16 residues. Germline CDR1 reads MNHNY; CDR2 reads SVGAGI (reference sequence).